Described below is a single T cell receptor beta chain sequence and its context. Source study methods: Scientists estimated how many nucleated cells there were by amplifying reference gene primers. Only in-frame clones appear in the TCRdb table, and some are missing; sequencing was by immunoSEQ multiplex PCR. V and J calls plus clone size are reproduced from that table; the DNA served to infer D and trimming. The repertoire consists of roughly 70,000 clones, with 70% to 75% occurring once and the leading ten covering approximately 34%. CDR1 is KGHSH and CDR2 is LQKENI in the germline V gene. This CDR3 has 14 amino acids. Trimming shortened V by 5 bases and J by 3 bases, and 13 bases separated the two germline ends. These data belong to a study of blood T cell repertoires in COVID-19. The wider study: Spain, Italy and the United States supplied samples that represented acute and convalescent COVID-19. PBMCs, B-cell-depleted T cells, or T cells provided the cDNA or gDNA that made up the material.

This receptor was identified in a woman aged 70 to 79 with acute or convalescent COVID-19. The sequenced sample consisted of peripheral blood. The chain is built from TRBV18 and TRBJ1-1; D is ambiguous. The DNA of the CDR3 is TGTGCCAGCTCATTGAAAATCGGGGACACTGAAGCTTTCTTT. Protein product: CASSLKIGDTEAFF. Based on the CDR3 plus reference TRBV18 and TRBJ1-1, the full variable domain is NAGVMQNPRHLVRRRGQEARLRCSPMKGHSHVYWYRQLPEEGLKFMVYLQKENIIDESGMPKERFSAEFPKEGPSILRIQQVVRGDSAAYFCASSLKIGDTEAFFGQGTRLTVV.